One and the same sample provided the 8 T cell receptor beta chains below, sequenced in a study of T cells in Graves' hyperthyroidism and ophthalmopathy. RNA transcripts served as the template for amplifying TCR beta CDR3 regions. A set of HTBI primers served as the primers for a first-round RT-PCR of the TCR CDR3. TCRdb ran MiXCR on the multiplex PCR reads and lists one entry per CDR3 protein. The data hold 600,000 or so distinct CDR3 sequences, with about 17% observed a single time. Input material: blood. The origin of the receptors is a woman younger than 45 with Graves' hyperthyroidism.

At least ten counts were recorded for this clonotype. The chain joins TRBV5-1 to TRBJ2-7; TRBD1 aligns across 8 bases. The J segment lost 7 bases and the V segment lost 3 bases, leaving 9 bases of the junction unmatched. The CDR3 totals 14 residues. Germline values: CDR1 SGHRS, CDR2 YFSETQ. The CDR3 is CASSWTGQAGEQYF. The CDR3 nucleotides are TGCGCCAGCAGCTGGACGGGACAGGCCGGAGAGCAGTACTTC.

This clonotype has at least ten counts. The chain is built from TRBV30 and TRBJ2-5; D is tentatively TRBD1 or TRBD2 (5 bases each). The germline V gene has CDR1 GTSNPN and CDR2 SVGIG (reference sequence). Trimming took 5 bases from V and 2 from J, leaving 12 bases between them. The length of the CDR3 is 13 residues. The CDR3: CAWRGPPQETQYF. The CDR3, as DNA: TGTGCCTGGCGGGGACCCCCTCAAGAGACCCAGTACTTC.

This clonotype has a count of ten or more. This chain links TRBV2 with TRBJ2-7; 9 positions agree with TRBD2. Germline V CDR1 and CDR2: SNHLY, FYNNEI. The CDR3 covers 13 residues. J gave up 3 bases and V 7 bases, and 4 bases lay outside the gene matches. CDR3 sequence: CASNKREDYEQYF. CDR3 in DNA: TGTGCCAGCAATAAGCGGGAGGACTACGAGCAGTACTTC.

This clonotype was seen at least ten times. The chain combines TRBV13 with TRBJ1-2, with unresolved D. Germline CDR1 PRHDT, CDR2 FYEKMQ (reference sequence). V gave up 0 bases and J gave up 4 bases, with 6 bases separating them. The CDR3 sequence is 13 residues long. The CDR3 DNA reads TGTGCCAGCAGCTTAGGGGCACTCTATGGCTACACCTTC. This codes for CASSLGALYGYTF.

This clonotype was recorded a few times. The chain joins TRBV29-1 to TRBJ1-1; 9 nucleotides align to TRBD1. The V gene end was trimmed by 6 bases and the J gene end by 10 bases; junction bases not matched to a gene: 6. The CDR3 extends over 11 amino acids. Looked up from germline, CDR1 is SQVTM and CDR2 is ANQGSEA. CDR3 nucleotide sequence: TGCAGCGTCCCCCTACAGGGGGCAGCTTTCTTT. Protein: CSVPLQGAAFF.

In its sample, this clonotype was seen many times. This sequence joins TRBV11-2 and TRBJ2-7; TRBD1 agrees at 11 bases. There are 15 residues in the CDR3. Looked up from germline, CDR1 is SGHAT and CDR2 is FQNNGV. Trimming took 1 base from V and 5 from J; bases not matched to a gene: 4. CDR3 region: CASSLVGTGGDEQYF. Here the CDR3 DNA reads TGTGCCAGCAGCTTAGTAGGGACAGGGGGAGACGAGCAGTACTTC.

The J gene is TRBJ2-5, the V gene TRBV12-3 or TRBV12-4; D is perhaps TRBD2 (5 bases). The CDR3 runs to 12 residues. V was pared by 6 bases and J by 2 bases, with 7 bases between. CDR3 loop: CASRSGQETQYF. The CDR3 DNA sequence: TGTGCCAGCAGATCGGGGCAAGAGACCCAGTACTTC.

This clonotype turned up a few times. The chain carries TRBV29-1 and TRBJ2-3; D possibly corresponds to TRBD1 (5 bases). The CDR3 loop spans 13 amino acids. Germline CDR1 and CDR2: SQVTM and ANQGSEA. V was clipped by 4 bases and J by 2 bases, with 10 bases between them. CDR3 nucleotide sequence: TGCAGCGTTGCCAGACAGTCCACAGATACGCAGTATTTT. The encoded protein is CSVARQSTDTQYF.